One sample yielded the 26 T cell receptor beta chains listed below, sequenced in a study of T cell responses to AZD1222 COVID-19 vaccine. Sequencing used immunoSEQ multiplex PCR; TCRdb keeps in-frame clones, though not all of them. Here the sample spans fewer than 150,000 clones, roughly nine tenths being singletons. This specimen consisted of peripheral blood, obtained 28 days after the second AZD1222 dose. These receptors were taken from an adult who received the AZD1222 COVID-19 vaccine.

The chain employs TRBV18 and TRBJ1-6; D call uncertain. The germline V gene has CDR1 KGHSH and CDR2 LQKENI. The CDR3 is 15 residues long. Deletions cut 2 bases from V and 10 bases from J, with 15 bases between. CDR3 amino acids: CASSPWADGRSPLHF. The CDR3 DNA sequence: TGTGCCAGCTCACCATGGGCGGACGGGAGGTCACCCCTCCACTTT.

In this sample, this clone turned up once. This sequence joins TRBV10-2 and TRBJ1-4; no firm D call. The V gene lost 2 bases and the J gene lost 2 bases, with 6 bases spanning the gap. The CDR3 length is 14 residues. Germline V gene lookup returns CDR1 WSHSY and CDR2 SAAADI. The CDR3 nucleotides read TGCGCCAGCAGTGAGGGCCTTACTAATGAAAAACTGTTTTTT. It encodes CASSEGLTNEKLFF.

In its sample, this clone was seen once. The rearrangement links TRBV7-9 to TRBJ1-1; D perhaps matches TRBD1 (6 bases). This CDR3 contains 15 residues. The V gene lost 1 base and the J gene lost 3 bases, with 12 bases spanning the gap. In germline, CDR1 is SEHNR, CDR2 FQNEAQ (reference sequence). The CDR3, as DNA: TGTGCCAGCAGCTTAGTAGGGGGAGACGACACTGAAGCTTTCTTT. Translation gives CASSLVGGDDTEAFF.

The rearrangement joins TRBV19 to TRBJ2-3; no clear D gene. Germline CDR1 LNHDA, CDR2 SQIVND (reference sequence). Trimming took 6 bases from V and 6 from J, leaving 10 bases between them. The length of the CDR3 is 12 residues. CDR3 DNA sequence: TGTGCCAGTAGCTCCCCGGCCGATACGCAGTATTTT. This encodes CASSSPADTQYF.

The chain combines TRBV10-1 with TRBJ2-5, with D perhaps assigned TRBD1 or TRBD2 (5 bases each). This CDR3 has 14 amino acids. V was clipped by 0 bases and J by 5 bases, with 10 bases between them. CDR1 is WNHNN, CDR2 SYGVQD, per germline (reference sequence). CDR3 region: CASSESRGKETQYF. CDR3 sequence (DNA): TGCGCCAGCAGTGAGTCGAGGGGAAAGGAGACCCAGTACTTC.

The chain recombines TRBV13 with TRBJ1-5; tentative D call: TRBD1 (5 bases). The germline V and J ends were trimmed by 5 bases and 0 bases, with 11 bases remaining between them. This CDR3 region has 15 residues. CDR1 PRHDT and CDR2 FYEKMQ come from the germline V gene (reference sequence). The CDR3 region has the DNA TGTGCCAGCAGCGTCGGGGGATATAGCAATCAGCCCCAGCATTTT. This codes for CASSVGGYSNQPQHF.

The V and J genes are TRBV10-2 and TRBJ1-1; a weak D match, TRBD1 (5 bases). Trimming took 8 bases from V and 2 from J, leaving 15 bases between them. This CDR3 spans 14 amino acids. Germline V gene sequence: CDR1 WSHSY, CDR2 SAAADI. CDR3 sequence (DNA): TGCGCCAGCGGGCGGGCAGGGCGCAACACTGAAGCTTTCTTT. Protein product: CASGRAGRNTEAFF.

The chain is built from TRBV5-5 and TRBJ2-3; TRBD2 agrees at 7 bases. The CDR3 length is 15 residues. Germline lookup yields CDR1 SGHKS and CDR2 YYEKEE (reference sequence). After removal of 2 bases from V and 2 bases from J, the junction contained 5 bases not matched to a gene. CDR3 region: CASSLSGVSTDTQYF. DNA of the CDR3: TGTGCCAGCAGCTTAAGCGGGGTCTCCACAGATACGCAGTATTTT.

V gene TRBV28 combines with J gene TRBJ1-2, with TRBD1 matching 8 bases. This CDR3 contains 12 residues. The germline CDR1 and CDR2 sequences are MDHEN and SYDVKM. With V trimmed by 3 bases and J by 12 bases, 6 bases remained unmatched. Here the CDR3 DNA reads TGTGCCAGCAGTTTTTACCGGGACAGGAACACCTTC. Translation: CASSFYRDRNTF.

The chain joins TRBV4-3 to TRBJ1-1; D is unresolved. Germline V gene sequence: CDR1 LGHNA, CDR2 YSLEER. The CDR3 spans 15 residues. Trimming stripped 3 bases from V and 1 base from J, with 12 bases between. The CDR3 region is CASSQYFFKNTEAFF. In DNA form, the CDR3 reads TGCGCCAGCAGCCAGTACTTTTTTAAGAACACTGAAGCTTTCTTT.

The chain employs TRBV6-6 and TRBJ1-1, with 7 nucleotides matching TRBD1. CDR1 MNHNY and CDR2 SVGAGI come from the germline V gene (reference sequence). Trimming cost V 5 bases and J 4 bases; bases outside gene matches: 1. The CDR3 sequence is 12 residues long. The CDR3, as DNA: TGTGCCAGCAGTCCAGGGGGCACTGAAGCTTTCTTT. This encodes CASSPGGTEAFF.

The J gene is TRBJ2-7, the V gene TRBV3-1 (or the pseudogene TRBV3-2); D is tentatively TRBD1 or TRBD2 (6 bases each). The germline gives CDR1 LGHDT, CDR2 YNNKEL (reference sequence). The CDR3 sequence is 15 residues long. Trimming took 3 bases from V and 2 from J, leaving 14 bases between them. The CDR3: CASSHPGAGPYEQYF. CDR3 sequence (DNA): TGTGCCAGCAGCCACCCGGGGGCAGGACCCTACGAGCAGTACTTC.

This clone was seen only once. In DNA form, the CDR3 reads TGTGCCATCAGGGGGGTCGTGGGTCCCGAAGCTTTCTTT. Encoded protein: CAIRGVVGPEAFF. V is TRBV10-3 and J is TRBJ1-1; tentative D call: TRBD1 (5 bases). This CDR3 is 13 amino acids long. Germline loops: CDR1 ENHRY, CDR2 SYGVKD. V was shortened by 6 bases and J by 8 bases, with 16 bases between the two germline ends.

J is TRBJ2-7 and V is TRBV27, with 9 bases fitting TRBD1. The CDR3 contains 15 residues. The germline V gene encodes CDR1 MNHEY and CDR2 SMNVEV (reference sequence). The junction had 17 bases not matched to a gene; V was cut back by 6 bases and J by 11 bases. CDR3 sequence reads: CASSPGTGPGEGEYF. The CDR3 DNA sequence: TGTGCCAGCAGCCCAGGGACAGGGCCTGGGGAGGGGGAGTACTTC.

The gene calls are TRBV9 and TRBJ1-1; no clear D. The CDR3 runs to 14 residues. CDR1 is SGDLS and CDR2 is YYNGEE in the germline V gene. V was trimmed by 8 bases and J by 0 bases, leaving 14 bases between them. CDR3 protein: CASSRAAMNTEAFF. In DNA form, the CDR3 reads TGTGCCAGTTCCCGGGCAGCGATGAACACTGAAGCTTTCTTT.

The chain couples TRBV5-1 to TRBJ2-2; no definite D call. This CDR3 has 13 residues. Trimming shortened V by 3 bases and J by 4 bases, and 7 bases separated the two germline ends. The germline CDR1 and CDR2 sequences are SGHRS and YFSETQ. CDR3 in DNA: TGCGCCAGCAGCTACGTCGGCACCGGGGAGCTGTTTTTT. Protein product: CASSYVGTGELFF. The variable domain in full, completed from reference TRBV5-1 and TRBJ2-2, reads KAGVTQTPRYLIKTRGQQVTLSCSPISGHRSVSWYQQTPGQGLQFLFEYFSETQRNKGNFPGRFSGRQFSNSRSEMNVSTLELGDSALYLCASSYVGTGELFFGEGSRLTVL.

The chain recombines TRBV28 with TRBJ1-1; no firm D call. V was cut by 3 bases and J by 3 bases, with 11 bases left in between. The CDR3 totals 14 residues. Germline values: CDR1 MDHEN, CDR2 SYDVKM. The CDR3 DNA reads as TGTGCCAGCAGTTTCGGCAGAGCAGACACTGAAGCTTTCTTT. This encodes CASSFGRADTEAFF.

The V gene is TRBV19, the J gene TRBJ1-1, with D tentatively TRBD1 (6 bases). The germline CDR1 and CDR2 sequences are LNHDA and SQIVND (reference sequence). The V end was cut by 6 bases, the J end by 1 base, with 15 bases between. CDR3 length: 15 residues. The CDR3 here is CASRGGGTPNTEAFF. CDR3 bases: TGTGCCAGTAGGGGCGGGGGGACACCGAACACTGAAGCTTTCTTT.

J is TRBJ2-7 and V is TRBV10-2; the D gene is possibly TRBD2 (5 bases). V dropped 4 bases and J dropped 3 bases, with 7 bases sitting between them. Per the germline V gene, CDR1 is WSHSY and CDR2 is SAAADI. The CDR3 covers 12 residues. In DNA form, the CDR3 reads TGCGCCAGCAGTGGAGGGTACTACGAGCAGTACTTC. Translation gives CASSGGYYEQYF.

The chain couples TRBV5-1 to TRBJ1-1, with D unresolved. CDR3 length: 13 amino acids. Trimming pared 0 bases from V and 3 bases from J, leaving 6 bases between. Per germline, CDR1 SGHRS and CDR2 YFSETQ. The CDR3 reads CASSLADDTEAFF. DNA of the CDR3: TGCGCCAGCAGCTTGGCCGATGACACTGAAGCTTTCTTT.

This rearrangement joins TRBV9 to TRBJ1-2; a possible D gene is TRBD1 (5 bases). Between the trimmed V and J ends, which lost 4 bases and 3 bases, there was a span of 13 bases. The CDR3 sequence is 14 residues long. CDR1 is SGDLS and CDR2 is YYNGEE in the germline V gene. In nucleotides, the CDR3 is TGTGCCAGCAGCTCAGCGGGGGGGGACTATGGCTACACCTTC. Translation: CASSSAGGDYGYTF.

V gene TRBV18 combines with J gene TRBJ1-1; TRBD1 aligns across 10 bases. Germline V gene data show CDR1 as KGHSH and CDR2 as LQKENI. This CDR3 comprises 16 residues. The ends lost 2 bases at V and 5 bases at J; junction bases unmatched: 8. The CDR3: CASSPVTGGKATEAFF. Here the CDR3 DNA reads TGTGCCAGCTCACCAGTGACAGGGGGCAAGGCAACTGAAGCTTTCTTT. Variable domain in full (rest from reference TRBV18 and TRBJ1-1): NAGVMQNPRHLVRRRGQEARLRCSPMKGHSHVYWYRQLPEEGLKFMVYLQKENIIDESGMPKERFSAEFPKEGPSILRIQQVVRGDSAAYFCASSPVTGGKATEAFFGQGTRLTVV.

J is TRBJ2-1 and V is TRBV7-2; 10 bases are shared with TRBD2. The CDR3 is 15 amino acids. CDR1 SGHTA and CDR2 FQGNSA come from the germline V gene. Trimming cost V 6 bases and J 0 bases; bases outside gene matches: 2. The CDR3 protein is CASRLAGSSYNEQFF. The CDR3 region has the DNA TGTGCCAGCAGACTAGCGGGGAGCTCCTACAATGAGCAGTTCTTC.

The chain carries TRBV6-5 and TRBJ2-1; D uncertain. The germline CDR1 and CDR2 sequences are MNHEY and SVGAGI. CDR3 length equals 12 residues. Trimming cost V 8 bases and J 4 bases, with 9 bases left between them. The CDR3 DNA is TGTGCCAGCCGTAAGGGATACAATGAGCAGTTCTTC. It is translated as CASRKGYNEQFF.

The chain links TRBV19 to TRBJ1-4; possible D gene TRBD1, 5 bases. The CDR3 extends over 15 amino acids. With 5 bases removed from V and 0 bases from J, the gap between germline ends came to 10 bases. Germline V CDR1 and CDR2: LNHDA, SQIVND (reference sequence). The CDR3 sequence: CASSSGGATNEKLFF. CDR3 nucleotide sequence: TGTGCCAGTAGTTCCGGGGGTGCAACTAATGAAAAACTGTTTTTT.

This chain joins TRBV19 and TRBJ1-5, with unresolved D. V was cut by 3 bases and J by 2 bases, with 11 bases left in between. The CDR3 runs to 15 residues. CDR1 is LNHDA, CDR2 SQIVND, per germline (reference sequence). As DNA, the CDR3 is TGTGCCAGTAGTATGGCCAGGTGGGGCAATCAGCCCCAGCATTTT. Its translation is CASSMARWGNQPQHF.